The source of this T cell receptor (beta chain) is a study of technical replicates of blood from a few donors. This table comes from immunoSEQ multiplex PCR, and its TCRdb copy is limited to in-frame clones, with some not included. The table has about 82,000 clones, 96% seen once; the top ten hold approximately 0.39%. This TCR derives from a human donor in good health. Sequenced: T cells isolated from PBMCs.

The CDR3 bases are TGTGCCAGCAGTTTAATACAGGGGGCCCATAACTATGGCTACACCTTC. Protein product: CASSLIQGAHNYGYTF. This chain links TRBV27 with TRBJ1-2, with 9 bases aligning to TRBD1. The V gene end was trimmed by 2 bases and the J gene end by 1 base; junction bases not matched to a gene: 5. The CDR3 spans 16 residues. Germline V gene lookup returns CDR1 MNHEY and CDR2 SMNVEV (reference sequence).